Below, 26 T cell receptor beta chains from the same sample are listed, as sequenced in a study of T-cell reconstitution after alpha-beta-depleted transplantation in children. TCRbeta library construction was performed incorporating unique molecular identifiers. MiXCR was run by TCRdb on the PCR reads, yielding one entry per CDR3 protein. Among about 980,000 distinct CDR3 sequences listed, roughly 31% were seen once. This sample comprised PBMCs, mostly from graft donor cells, obtained 360 days after TCRalphabeta/CD19-depleted stem cell transplant. All receptors come from a boy under two years old who had a stem cell transplant for SCID, so the T cells may come from the graft donor.

In DNA form, the CDR3 reads TGTGCCAGCAGTGCAGGACAGGGGAGAGAGCGCGGCACTGAAGCTTTCTTT. Translating it yields CASSAGQGRERGTEAFF. The chain recombines TRBV7-2 with TRBJ1-1, with 9 bases matching TRBD1. V was clipped by 6 bases and J by 4 bases; unmatched bases: 15. Germline V gives CDR1 SGHTA, CDR2 FQGNSA. The CDR3 covers 17 residues.

The V and J genes are TRBV7-6 and TRBJ2-3, with 7 bases fitting TRBD2. This CDR3 has 15 amino acids. V lost 4 bases, J lost 2 bases, and 6 bases stayed unmatched. The germline V gene encodes CDR1 SGHVS and CDR2 FNYEAQ. In nucleotides, the CDR3 is TGTGCCAGCAGCTGGGCTAGCGGTTACACAGATACGCAGTATTTT. Residues: CASSWASGYTDTQYF.

This clonotype was counted between two and nine times. The chain carries TRBV9 and TRBJ1-2; D may be TRBD1 (6 bases). The CDR3 is made up of 13 amino acids. Germline V lookup: CDR1 SGDLS, CDR2 YYNGEE. V dropped 3 bases and J dropped 8 bases, with 14 bases sitting between them. As DNA, the CDR3 is TGTGCCAGCAGCGGACAACAGGGCCCAGGCTACACCTTC. It specifies CASSGQQGPGYTF.

This clonotype was detected a few times. The rearrangement joins TRBV20-1 to TRBJ2-1; D may be TRBD1 (5 bases). Germline CDR1 is DFQATT and CDR2 is SNEGSKA (reference sequence). This CDR3 region has 19 residues. V gave up 0 bases and J gave up 7 bases, with 28 bases separating them. The CDR3 loop is CSARDWANAHRIKRNEQFF. The CDR3 nucleotides read TGCAGTGCTAGAGATTGGGCGAATGCTCACAGGATTAAAAGGAATGAGCAGTTCTTC.

The chain links TRBV7-9 to TRBJ2-5, with TRBD1 as a possible D gene (5 bases). The V gene lost 5 bases and the J gene lost 2 bases, with 15 bases spanning the gap. The length of the CDR3 is 15 residues. Germline V CDR1 and CDR2: SEHNR, FQNEAQ (reference sequence). The CDR3 reads CASSAPGHHQETQYF. CDR3 nucleotide sequence: TGTGCCAGCAGCGCTCCCGGACATCATCAAGAGACCCAGTACTTC.

Concerning this clonotype: Because it lacks the conserved phenylalanine or tryptophan at the end, this CDR3 is likely a read error. The CDR3 DNA is TGTGCCAGCAGCCATAGCGGGGGAGAAGCAGATACGCAGTATCTT. It specifies CASSHSGGEADTQYL. This chain links TRBV4-2 with TRBJ2-3, with 9 bases fitting TRBD2. CDR3 length: 15 residues. The germline CDR1 and CDR2 sequences are LGHNA and YNFKEQ. With V trimmed by 3 bases and J by 4 bases, 5 bases remained unmatched.

This clonotype was seen a few times. This chain connects TRBV4-3 to TRBJ2-3, with D perhaps given as TRBD1 or TRBD2 (5 bases each). V shed 0 bases and J shed 0 bases, with 13 bases lying between them. The CDR3 loop spans 17 amino acids. Germline V gives CDR1 LGHNA, CDR2 YSLEER. The CDR3 sequence: CASSQDLNWGSTDTQYF. CDR3 nucleotide sequence: TGCGCCAGCAGCCAAGATTTGAACTGGGGGAGCACAGATACGCAGTATTTT.

This clonotype was counted a few times. The gene calls are TRBV7-2 and TRBJ1-1; the D gene is possibly TRBD1 (5 bases). The CDR3 sequence is 15 residues long. The V end lost 6 bases, the J end lost 4 bases, and 18 bases lay between the germline ends. Germline V gene sequence: CDR1 SGHTA, CDR2 FQGNSA. CDR3 loop: CASRSTGTQPTEAFF. CDR3 coding DNA: TGTGCCAGCAGGTCCACCGGGACCCAGCCCACTGAAGCTTTCTTT.

The chain carries TRBV12-3 or TRBV12-4 and TRBJ1-3; no firm D call. The V end lost 6 bases, the J end lost 2 bases, and 11 bases lay between the germline ends. The CDR3 runs to 14 residues. The chain's CDR3 is CASRPTEAGNTIYF. DNA of the CDR3: TGTGCCAGCAGACCCACAGAGGCTGGAAACACCATATATTTT.

The CDR3 DNA is TGCAGTGCTTTCGGGACTCCAGAGACCCAGTACTTC. Amino acids: CSAFGTPETQYF. The chain links TRBV20-1 to TRBJ2-5, with a weak D call TRBD2 (6 bases). This CDR3 has 12 residues. Germline assignment: CDR1 DFQATT and CDR2 SNEGSKA (reference sequence). V was clipped by 5 bases and J by 4 bases, with 11 bases between them.

Only a few counts were recorded for this clonotype. The chain combines TRBV5-5 with TRBJ2-7; D unresolved. The germline V gene encodes CDR1 SGHKS and CDR2 YYEKEE (reference sequence). Trimming pared 0 bases from V and 1 base from J, leaving 8 bases between. The CDR3 is 14 residues long. Written as DNA, the CDR3 is TGTGCCAGCAGCTTGGCTTCTCCATCCTACGAGCAGTACTTC. Translation gives CASSLASPSYEQYF.

The chain links TRBV6-5 to TRBJ2-5; perhaps D is TRBD1 or TRBD2 (5 bases each). The CDR3 is 15 amino acids. V lost 4 bases and J 5 bases, leaving 17 bases between the germline ends. Germline V gene sequence: CDR1 MNHEY, CDR2 SVGAGI. The CDR3 sequence is CASSSRDRAKETQYF. The DNA for the CDR3 is TGTGCCAGCAGTTCCCGGGACCGGGCTAAGGAGACCCAGTACTTC.

This clonotype appeared many times. The V and J genes are TRBV20-1 and TRBJ2-2, with D perhaps TRBD1 (6 bases). V lost 5 bases to trimming and J lost 3 bases, with 7 bases between them. The germline V gene has CDR1 DFQATT and CDR2 SNEGSKA (reference sequence). This CDR3 spans 12 amino acids. CDR3 sequence: CSAHRDTGELFF. For the CDR3, the DNA is TGCAGTGCTCACAGGGACACCGGGGAGCTGTTTTTT.

This clonotype turned up a few times. The chain has TRBV20-1 and TRBJ1-1; 8 bases are shared with TRBD1. Germline CDR1 DFQATT, CDR2 SNEGSKA (reference sequence). Trimming cost V 3 bases and J 3 bases; bases outside gene matches: 6. The CDR3 runs 14 residues. The CDR3 sequence is CSARVWTGHTEAFF. CDR3 sequence (DNA): TGCAGTGCTAGGGTGTGGACAGGGCACACTGAAGCTTTCTTT.

The sample holds a few counts of this clonotype. The chain combines TRBV7-9 with TRBJ1-1; a possible D gene is TRBD1 (6 bases). This CDR3 has 16 residues. Germline CDR1 SEHNR, CDR2 FQNEAQ (reference sequence). V lost 3 bases to trimming and J lost 9 bases, with 23 bases between them. The CDR3, as DNA: TGTGCCAGCAGCTTTTCGGTCCGGGGGCGCGGATCCCAAGCTTTCTTT. Translating it yields CASSFSVRGRGSQAFF.

This clonotype was counted a single time. The rearrangement uses TRBV20-1 and TRBJ2-4; 7 bases align to TRBD2. This CDR3 has 13 residues. V lost 1 base, J lost 3 bases, and 0 bases stayed unmatched. Germline V CDR1 and CDR2: DFQATT, SNEGSKA (reference sequence). The CDR3 loop reads CSARGGGKNIQYF. The CDR3 DNA sequence: TGCAGTGCTAGAGGGGGGGGCAAAAACATTCAGTACTTC.

This clonotype was counted ten times or more. The rearrangement links TRBV11-2 to TRBJ2-4; D unclear. CDR3 length: 17 residues. Trimming shortened V by 3 bases and J by 0 bases, and 15 bases separated the two germline ends. Germline V lookup: CDR1 SGHAT, CDR2 FQNNGV. The CDR3 protein is CASSFLIPGVAKNIQYF. The CDR3 DNA follows: TGTGCCAGCAGCTTCCTGATTCCGGGTGTAGCCAAAAACATTCAGTACTTC.

The V gene is TRBV20-1, the J gene TRBJ2-3; D unresolved. V lost 2 bases and J 2 bases, leaving 11 bases between the germline ends. Looked up from germline, CDR1 is DFQATT and CDR2 is SNEGSKA (reference sequence). This CDR3 is built from 14 residues. The CDR3: CSARQVPFTDTQYF. CDR3 coding DNA: TGCAGTGCTAGACAGGTCCCCTTCACAGATACGCAGTATTTT.

The chain uses TRBV7-2 and TRBJ2-1; TRBD1 agrees at 7 bases. V dropped 8 bases and J dropped 2; count of bases not matched to a gene: 6. This CDR3 is 14 amino acids long. In germline, CDR1 is SGHTA, CDR2 FQGNSA. The CDR3, as DNA: TGTGCCAGCCGTAGGGGGCGGCCCTACAATGAGCAGTTCTTC. This sequence encodes CASRRGRPYNEQFF.

This clonotype was found a few times. The chain employs TRBV7-8 and TRBJ2-1; 7 bases line up with TRBD2. J was trimmed by 3 bases and V by 7 bases; bases with no gene match: 6. CDR1 and CDR2 (germline): SGHVS, FQNEAQ. The CDR3 loop spans 14 amino acids. CDR3 DNA: TGTGCCAGCACCTTCAGGACTAGCTACAATGAGCAGTTCTTC. It yields the protein CASTFRTSYNEQFF.

The V gene is TRBV27, the J gene TRBJ2-7, with a tentative D call TRBD2 (6 bases). V lost 0 bases and J 2 bases, leaving 14 bases between the germline ends. Looked up from germline, CDR1 is MNHEY and CDR2 is SMNVEV (reference sequence). CDR3 size: 16 residues. Here the CDR3 reads CASSLSSLALTYEQYF. The DNA for the CDR3 is TGTGCCAGCAGTTTATCTAGTCTAGCGTTGACCTACGAGCAGTACTTC.

V usage is TRBV5-5 and J usage is TRBJ2-3; D might be TRBD1 (6 bases). The CDR3 covers 16 residues. Per the germline V gene, CDR1 is SGHKS and CDR2 is YYEKEE (reference sequence). The germline V and J ends were trimmed by 4 bases and 2 bases, with 17 bases remaining between them. The CDR3 loop is CASSPAARGYTDTQYF. In nucleotides, the CDR3 is TGTGCCAGCAGCCCGGCGGCCAGGGGTTACACAGATACGCAGTATTTT. Full variable domain (outside the CDR3, taken from reference TRBV5-5 and TRBJ2-3): DAGVTQSPTHLIKTRGQQVTLRCSPISGHKSVSWYQQVLGQGPQFIFQYYEKEERGRGNFPDRFSARQFPNYSSELNVNALLLGDSALYLCASSPAARGYTDTQYFGPGTRLTVL.

The chain carries TRBV9 and TRBJ2-4, with 7 positions matching TRBD2. Trimming removed 0 bases from V and 4 bases from J; junction bases left unmatched: 4. The length of the CDR3 is 15 residues. Germline V lookup: CDR1 SGDLS, CDR2 YYNGEE. CDR3 DNA: TGTGCCAGCAGCGTAGAAGGAGCGGGGAAAAACATTCAGTACTTC. Its protein is CASSVEGAGKNIQYF.

The chain has TRBV20-1 and TRBJ2-3; a weak D match, TRBD1 (6 bases). This CDR3 spans 14 amino acids. V gave up 6 bases and J gave up 2 bases, with 15 bases separating them. Germline V gene lookup returns CDR1 DFQATT and CDR2 SNEGSKA (reference sequence). CDR3 nucleotide sequence: TGCAGTGCCCCGTGGGGGCCAAACACAGATACGCAGTATTTT. Residues: CSAPWGPNTDTQYF.

V usage is TRBV20-1 and J usage is TRBJ2-7, with no clear D. The ends were cut back, 3 bases at V and 2 bases at J, with 14 bases in the middle. Germline V gene lookup returns CDR1 DFQATT and CDR2 SNEGSKA (reference sequence). This CDR3 has 14 amino acids. The CDR3 DNA is TGCAGTGCTAGTCATTCGCCCCCGGCCTACGAGCAGTACTTC. Protein sequence: CSASHSPPAYEQYF.

The genes are TRBV12-3 or TRBV12-4 and TRBJ2-1, with D tentatively TRBD2 (5 bases). There are 16 residues in the CDR3. V was pared by 6 bases and J by 0 bases, with 15 bases between. The CDR3: CASSPEWAGSYNEQFF. CDR3 DNA sequence: TGTGCCAGCAGCCCTGAATGGGCGGGCTCCTACAATGAGCAGTTCTTC.